The 22 T cell receptor beta chains in this list originate from one sample, sequenced in a study of cytomegalovirus exposure and HLA in healthy donors. Researchers ran the PCR with 60 Vbeta and 13 Jbeta primers. Produced via immunoSEQ multiplex PCR; TCRdb's table is partial and in-frame only. The data hold roughly 100,000 clones, with approximately 83% observed a single time. Material: PBMCs. Receptors originate from a female donor in good health and CMV-seropositive.

This chain uses TRBV5-1 with TRBJ1-2; 7 positions match TRBD1. Unmatched junction bases numbered 5, after V lost 0 bases and J lost 6 bases. The CDR3 has 14 residues. Germline CDR1 is SGHRS and CDR2 is YFSETQ. CDR3 bases: TGCGCCAGCAGCTTGGTTCAGGGGGGCGATGGCTACACCTTC. Protein product: CASSLVQGGDGYTF.

V is TRBV19 and J is TRBJ1-1; tentatively, D is TRBD1 (5 bases). The CDR3 covers 13 residues. Germline CDR1 and CDR2: LNHDA and SQIVND (reference sequence). With 3 bases removed from V and 10 bases from J, the gap between germline ends came to 15 bases. The CDR3 here is CASSMVFGRGAFF. The DNA of the CDR3 is TGTGCCAGTAGTATGGTTTTCGGGAGGGGAGCTTTCTTT.

The V and J genes are TRBV11-2 and TRBJ2-7, with D hard to call. V was cut by 2 bases and J by 2 bases, with 7 bases left in between. CDR3 length: 13 residues. Germline values: CDR1 SGHAT, CDR2 FQNNGV. The CDR3 loop is CASSLWQAYEQYF. CDR3 in DNA: TGTGCCAGCAGCTTATGGCAGGCCTACGAGCAGTACTTC.

The V call is TRBV5-1, the J call TRBJ2-7, with D maybe TRBD2 (5 bases). The V end lost 2 bases, the J end lost 3 bases, and 9 bases lay between the germline ends. Germline values: CDR1 SGHRS, CDR2 YFSETQ. The CDR3 covers 13 residues. The CDR3 sequence: CASSFGLNYEQYF. CDR3 nucleotides: TGCGCCAGCAGCTTCGGACTGAACTACGAGCAGTACTTC.

Points on this clone: At the DNA level, this CDR3 is encoded by other sequences in the same sample as well. The gene calls are TRBV6-6 and TRBJ1-1; D ambiguous. Trimming shortened V by 4 bases and J by 3 bases, and 15 bases separated the two germline ends. This CDR3 region has 15 residues. Germline V CDR1 and CDR2: MNHNY, SVGAGI (reference sequence). CDR3 amino acids: CASSFSRSLDTEAFF. CDR3 nucleotide sequence: TGTGCCAGCAGTTTCTCACGGAGCCTGGACACTGAAGCTTTCTTT.

V usage is TRBV7-9 and J usage is TRBJ2-7; no clear D gene. The CDR3 sequence is 15 residues long. Trimming left V 1 base short and J 0 bases short, with 10 bases between. Germline values: CDR1 SEHNR, CDR2 FQNEAQ (reference sequence). DNA for the CDR3: TGTGCCAGCAGCTTAGGTGACTGGCTCTCCTACGAGCAGTACTTC. It is translated as CASSLGDWLSYEQYF. Together with reference TRBV7-9 and TRBJ2-7, the CDR3 gives the full variable domain: DTGVSQNPRHKITKRGQNVTFRCDPISEHNRLYWYRQTLGQGPEFLTYFQNEAQLEKSRLLSDRFSAERPKGSFSTLEIQRTEQGDSAMYLCASSLGDWLSYEQYFGPGTRLTVT.

The chain is built from TRBV19 and TRBJ1-1, with no clear D. Between the trimmed V and J ends, which lost 2 bases and 5 bases, there was a span of 15 bases. Per the germline V gene, CDR1 is LNHDA and CDR2 is SQIVND (reference sequence). The CDR3 is 15 residues long. The CDR3 coding sequence is TGTGCCAGTAGTATATGGCGGCCGGGGTCGACTGAAGCTTTCTTT. It translates to CASSIWRPGSTEAFF.

A single count supports this clone. The V call is TRBV18, the J call TRBJ2-5; D call uncertain. Germline CDR1 KGHSH, CDR2 LQKENI. V lost 2 bases and J lost 1, with 11 bases in between. The CDR3 covers 15 residues. The CDR3 sequence is CASSPSSTFQETQYF. CDR3 DNA: TGTGCCAGCTCACCATCTTCTACCTTCCAAGAGACCCAGTACTTC.

The rearrangement joins TRBV27 to TRBJ1-1; D is undetermined. This CDR3 has 14 residues. V was clipped by 4 bases and J by 5 bases, with 14 bases between them. Germline V gene lookup returns CDR1 MNHEY and CDR2 SMNVEV (reference sequence). CDR3 bases: TGTGCCAGCAGTTCACGGGGTAGGCTAACTGAAGCTTTCTTT. It yields the protein CASSSRGRLTEAFF.

The rearrangement links TRBV6-5 to TRBJ1-3, with D unresolved. Deletions cut 10 bases from V and 0 bases from J, with 10 bases between. Germline CDR1 reads MNHEY; CDR2 reads SVGAGI. The CDR3 spans 13 residues. Here the CDR3 reads CATSPTSGNTIYF. The CDR3 coding sequence is TGTGCCACCTCGCCTACCTCTGGAAACACCATATATTTT.

The chain employs TRBV28 and TRBJ2-7; D call uncertain. The germline V gene encodes CDR1 MDHEN and CDR2 SYDVKM. The CDR3 covers 14 residues. V lost 5 bases, J lost 6 bases, and 17 bases lay in between. The CDR3 DNA reads as TGTGCCAGCAGTCCCCTCGCCAGACCGGGCGAGCAGTACTTC. This encodes CASSPLARPGEQYF.

This clone was seen only a few times. V gene TRBV4-1 combines with J gene TRBJ2-7; perhaps TRBD2 as D (7 bases). Germline V gene data show CDR1 as MGHRA and CDR2 as YSYEKL. V lost 4 bases to trimming and J lost 4 bases, with 14 bases between them. The CDR3 consists of 14 residues. The CDR3 region is CASSPIGGTYEQYF. The CDR3 DNA is TGCGCCAGCAGCCCCATCGGGGGGACATACGAGCAGTACTTC.

V is TRBV7-9 and J is TRBJ2-3, with 7 bases lining up with TRBD2. This CDR3 region has 14 residues. Trimming took 4 bases from V and 1 from J; bases not matched to a gene: 2. Germline V gives CDR1 SEHNR, CDR2 FQNEAQ (reference sequence). CDR3 loop: CASSSAGGTDTQYF. CDR3 sequence (DNA): TGTGCCAGCAGCTCCGCGGGGGGCACAGATACGCAGTATTTT.

This clone was found a few times. CDR3 in DNA: TGTGCCAGCTCCCTCGGGACAGGGACTGAAGCTTTCTTT. It yields the protein CASSLGTGTEAFF. This chain uses TRBV7-3 with TRBJ1-1, with TRBD1 identical over 9 bases. This CDR3 spans 13 amino acids. V was pared by 8 bases and J by 5 bases, with 6 bases of the junction left unmatched. Per the germline V gene, CDR1 is SGHTA and CDR2 is FQGTGA.

The chain combines TRBV19 with TRBJ1-5; TRBD1 aligns across 7 bases. This CDR3 has 15 residues. The trim removed 4 bases at V and 0 bases at J, leaving 3 bases unmatched. The germline gives CDR1 LNHDA, CDR2 SQIVND (reference sequence). The chain's CDR3 is CASSNRDSSNQPQHF. CDR3 DNA: TGTGCCAGTAGTAACCGGGACAGTAGCAATCAGCCCCAGCATTTT.

The chain couples TRBV28 to TRBJ1-2; D is uncertain. V lost 6 bases and J 4 bases, leaving 12 bases between the germline ends. The CDR3 runs to 13 residues. From germline, CDR1 is MDHEN and CDR2 SYDVKM. The CDR3 bases are TGTGCCAGCAGGCCGGCAGGCCCCTATGGCTACACCTTC. Protein sequence: CASRPAGPYGYTF.

This chain connects TRBV11-2 to TRBJ1-2; perhaps TRBD1 as D (5 bases). Trimming cost V 4 bases and J 8 bases, with 14 bases left between them. The CDR3 has 13 residues. CDR1 and CDR2 (germline): SGHAT, FQNNGV. This CDR3 reads CASSSGLSYGYTF. CDR3 sequence (DNA): TGTGCCAGCAGCTCGGGACTTTCTTACGGCTACACCTTC.

J is TRBJ2-6 and V is TRBV28, with no clear D. V lost 5 bases and J lost 0, with 8 bases in between. The CDR3 runs 15 residues. From germline, CDR1 is MDHEN and CDR2 SYDVKM. CDR3 nucleotide sequence: TGTGCCAGCAGTCGGTGGAGCTCTGGGGCCAACGTCCTGACTTTC. Protein: CASSRWSSGANVLTF.

This chain connects TRBV6-5 to TRBJ1-2, with D unresolved. The CDR3 is 13 residues long. Between the trimmed V and J ends, which lost 5 bases and 4 bases, there was a span of 11 bases. Germline CDR1 and CDR2: MNHEY and SVGAGI. The CDR3 DNA follows: TGTGCCAGCAGTATGCAGCGAGGCTATGGCTACACCTTC. Protein sequence: CASSMQRGYGYTF.

V gene TRBV6-5 combines with J gene TRBJ1-3; no definite D call. CDR3 size: 15 residues. Trimming took 0 bases from V and 0 from J, leaving 6 bases between them. CDR1 is MNHEY and CDR2 is SVGAGI in the germline V gene. The CDR3 protein is CASSYSSNSGNTIYF. The CDR3 DNA reads TGTGCCAGCAGTTACTCCAGTAACTCTGGAAACACCATATATTTT.

The chain links TRBV5-1 to TRBJ2-7; possible D gene TRBD1, 6 bases. The CDR3 sequence is 15 residues long. V lost 2 bases to trimming and J lost 3 bases, with 15 bases between them. Germline CDR1 and CDR2: SGHRS and YFSETQ. DNA of the CDR3: TGCGCCAGCAGCTTAAGTTCGAACAGGGTCTACGAGCAGTACTTC. It specifies CASSLSSNRVYEQYF.

The rearrangement uses TRBV5-1 and TRBJ2-1, with 9 bases that match TRBD2. The CDR3 has 15 amino acids. With V trimmed by 0 bases and J by 5 bases, 3 bases remained unmatched. Germline V gene data show CDR1 as SGHRS and CDR2 as YFSETQ. CDR3 amino acids: CASSLAPSGNNEQFF. CDR3 DNA: TGCGCCAGCAGCTTGGCCCCTAGCGGGAACAATGAGCAGTTCTTC.